This T cell receptor beta chain originates from a study of OX40 agonist ivuxolimab in advanced cancers. Blood got drawn at baseline, again on cycle 4 day 1, and then on cycle 7 day 1. Here immunoSEQ multiplex PCR was the method, and the copy in TCRdb shows in-frame clones only, minus some. The table records about 61,000 clones, about four fifths of them present only once. The V gene's germline CDR1 is MNHNS and CDR2 SASEGT. This CDR3 region has 12 residues. V was trimmed by 5 bases and J by 5 bases, leaving 9 bases between them. This chain joins TRBV6-1 and TRBJ2-5; no clear D gene. The TCR originated in an adult with an advanced solid tumor such as melanoma, head and neck, liver or kidney cancer. This material consisted of CD4+ or CD8+ T cells sorted from blood, taken in a trial of the OX40 agonist ivuxolimab. The CDR3 sequence is CASSSDGETQYF. As DNA, the CDR3 is TGTGCCAGCAGTTCGGACGGGGAGACCCAGTACTTC.